The clone carrying this TCR beta chain was seen only a few times. Antigen: not known. Study conclusions and caveats: Larger-cohort validation covered only one TCR beta V-J rearrangement.

Naive CD4+ T cells were purified with Tregs depleted by CD25. CDR1 and CDR2 (germline): MNHNS, SASEGT. V was clipped by 4 bases and J by 5 bases, with 6 bases between them. The CDR3 length is 13 residues. TCRdb ran MiXCR on the 5' RACE reads and lists one entry per CDR3 protein. The sample holds tens of thousands of distinct CDR3 sequences, around 26% seen once. This receptor was identified in a female donor with breast cancer. The sequencing sample was made of naive CD4+ T cells sorted from blood. Indicated subset: naive CD4+ T cells, CD4+CD45RA+CD25-. The J gene is TRBJ1-6, the V gene TRBV6-1; D gene unclear. CDR3 protein: CASSGLDNSPLHF. CDR3 bases: TGTGCCAGCAGTGGCCTGGATAATTCACCCCTCCACTTT.